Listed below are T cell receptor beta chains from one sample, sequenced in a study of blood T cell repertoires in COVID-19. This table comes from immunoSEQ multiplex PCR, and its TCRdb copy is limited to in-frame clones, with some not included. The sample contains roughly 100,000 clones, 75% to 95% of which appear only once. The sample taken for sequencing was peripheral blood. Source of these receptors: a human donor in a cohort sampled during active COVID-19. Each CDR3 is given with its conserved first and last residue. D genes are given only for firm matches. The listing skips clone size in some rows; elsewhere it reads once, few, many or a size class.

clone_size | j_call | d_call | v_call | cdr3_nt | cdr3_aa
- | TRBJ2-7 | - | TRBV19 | TGTGCCAGTAGCATGGACAGTCGGGACTACGAGCAGTACTTC | CASSMDSRDYEQYF
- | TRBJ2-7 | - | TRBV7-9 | TGTGCCAGCAGCTTGGGGGGGGCTCCCTACGAGCAGTACTTC | CASSLGGAPYEQYF
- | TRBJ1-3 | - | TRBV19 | TGTGCCAGTAGTAGTCGGGGTCTCTCTGGAAACACCATATATTTT | CASSSRGLSGNTIYF
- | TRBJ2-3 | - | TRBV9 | TGTGCCAGCAGCGTAGGGGGGGACCCCCGTGGGGATACGCAGTATTTT | CASSVGGDPRGDTQYF
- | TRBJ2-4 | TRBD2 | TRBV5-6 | TGTGCCAGCAGCTTAGCGGGAGGGGACATTCAGTACTTC | CASSLAGGDIQYF
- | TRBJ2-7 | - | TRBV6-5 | TGTGCCAGCAGTTACCGGGGTCCCTACGAGCAGTACTTC | CASSYRGPYEQYF
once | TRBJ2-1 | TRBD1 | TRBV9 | TGTGCCAGCAGCGTAGCTGGGGCAGGGGGCAATGAGCAGTTCTTC | CASSVAGAGGNEQFF
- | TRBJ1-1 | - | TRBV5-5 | TGTGCCAGCAGCCTCCTTGGAGATGAAGCTTTCTTT | CASSLLGDEAFF
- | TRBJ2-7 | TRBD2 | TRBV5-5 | TGTGCCAGCAGCCCTGGGACTAGCGGGACGCGAGCCTACGAGCAGTACTTC | CASSPGTSGTRAYEQYF
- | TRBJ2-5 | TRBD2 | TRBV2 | TGTGCCATCGGTAGCGGGGGGAAGACCCAGTACTTC | CAIGSGGKTQYF
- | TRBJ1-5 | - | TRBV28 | TGTGCCAGCAGTTTACCAACGGGGGGGGATCAGCCCCAGCATTTT | CASSLPTGGDQPQHF
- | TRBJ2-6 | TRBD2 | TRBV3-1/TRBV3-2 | TGTGCCAGCAGCCCCGGAGCGGGAGGACGCTCTGGGGCCAACGTCCTGACTTTC | CASSPGAGGRSGANVLTF
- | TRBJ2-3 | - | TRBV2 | TGTGCCATCCAAGTCGCTGGGGGCGGCACAGATACGCAGTATTTT | CAIQVAGGGTDTQYF
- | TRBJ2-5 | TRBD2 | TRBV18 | TGTGCCAGCTCACCATTAGCGGGAGGACGAGGGGAGACCCAGTACTTC | CASSPLAGGRGETQYF
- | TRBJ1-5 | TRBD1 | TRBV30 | TGTGCCTGGAGTGTCGGTCTGACAGGGGAGCCGCAGCCCCAGCATTTT | CAWSVGLTGEPQPQHF
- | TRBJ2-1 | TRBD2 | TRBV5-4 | TGTGCCAGCAGTGACGGACTAGTGATTTCGCAGTTCTTC | CASSDGLVISQFF
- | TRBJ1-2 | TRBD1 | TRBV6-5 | TGTGCCAGCAGTTCGTATGACAGGGGAGCTGAGTATGGCTACACCTTC | CASSSYDRGAEYGYTF
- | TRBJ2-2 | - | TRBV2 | TGTGCCAGCAGTGAAAAGCCCACCACCGGGGAGCTGTTTTTT | CASSEKPTTGELFF
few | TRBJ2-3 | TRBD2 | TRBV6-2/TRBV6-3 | TGTGCCAGCAGTTACTCGACTAGCGGGGGCGGGTGGGGCACAGATACGCAGTATTTT | CASSYSTSGGGWGTDTQYF
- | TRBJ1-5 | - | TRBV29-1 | TGCAGCGTCAGGGACACCGAGGGGCAGCCCCAGCATTTT | CSVRDTEGQPQHF
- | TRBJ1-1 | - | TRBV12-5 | TGTGCTACGAGGTCGAACACTGAAGCTTTCTTT | CATRSNTEAFF
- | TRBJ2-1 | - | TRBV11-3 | TGTGCCAGCAGCTTGGCGGGGGCCCGGCCCGGTGAGCAGTTCTTC | CASSLAGARPGEQFF
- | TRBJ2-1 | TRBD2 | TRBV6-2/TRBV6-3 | TGTGCCAGCAGCCTTGACGGACTAGCGGGGTCCTCCTACAATGAGCAGTTCTTC | CASSLDGLAGSSYNEQFF
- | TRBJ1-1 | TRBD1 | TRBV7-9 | TGTGCCAGCAGCCTTGGAAGGGTCGAGACAGGGGCGGCTTTCTTT | CASSLGRVETGAAFF
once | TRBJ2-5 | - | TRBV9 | TGTGCCAGCAGCGTCCAGGCGGGAGAGACCCAGTACTTC | CASSVQAGETQYF
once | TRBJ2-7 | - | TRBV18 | TGTGCCAGCTCCCCGCGGGGAGACTACGAGCAGTACTTC | CASSPRGDYEQYF
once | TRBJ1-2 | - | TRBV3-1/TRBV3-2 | TGTGCCAGCAGCCCTACTAATCCAGGGTATGGATTCTATGGCTACACCTTC | CASSPTNPGYGFYGYTF
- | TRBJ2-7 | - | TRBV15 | TGTGCCACCAGCAGCCAGGACAGCTACGAGCAGTACTTC | CATSSQDSYEQYF
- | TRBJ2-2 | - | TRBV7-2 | TGTGCCAGCAGCCTGGACAGTTTGCCCGGGGAGCTGTTTTTT | CASSLDSLPGELFF
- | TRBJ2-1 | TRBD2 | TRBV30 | TGTGCCTGGAGTTTGGGACTAGGCGTCAATGAGCAGTTCTTC | CAWSLGLGVNEQFF
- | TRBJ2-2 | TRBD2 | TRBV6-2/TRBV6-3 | TGTGCCAGCAGTTACTCGACTAGCGGGAGCGGGGAGCTGTTTTTT | CASSYSTSGSGELFF
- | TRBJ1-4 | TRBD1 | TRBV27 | TGTGCCAGCCGGGGGACAGGGGGCGGTGAAAAACTGTTTTTT | CASRGTGGGEKLFF
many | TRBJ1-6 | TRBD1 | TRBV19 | TGTGCCAGTAGTACCCAGGGACAGGGGAATTCACCCCTCCACTTT | CASSTQGQGNSPLHF
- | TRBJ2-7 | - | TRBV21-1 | TGTGCCAGCAGCACCGAGGGGACAGGGGATTTCAACGAGCAGTACTTC | CASSTEGTGDFNEQYF
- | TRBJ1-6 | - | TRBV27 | TGTGCCAGCAGCCCTGACGGGTTGTGGTCACCCCTCCACTTT | CASSPDGLWSPLHF
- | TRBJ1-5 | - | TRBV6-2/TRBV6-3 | TGTGCCAGCAGTTACTGGCCTAGCAATCAGCCCCAGCATTTT | CASSYWPSNQPQHF
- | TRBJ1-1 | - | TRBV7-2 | TGTGCCAGCAGCTTAGCCCCATTCAGGGGCTCTGAAGCTTTCTTT | CASSLAPFRGSEAFF
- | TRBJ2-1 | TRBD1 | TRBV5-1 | TGCGCCAGCAGCCTCACAGGGGGCATGACGAGGAATGAGCAGTTCTTC | CASSLTGGMTRNEQFF
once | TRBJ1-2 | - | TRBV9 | TGTGCCAGCAGCTCGAGGAGAGGGCAGGAGGTAAACTATGGCTACACCTTC | CASSSRRGQEVNYGYTF
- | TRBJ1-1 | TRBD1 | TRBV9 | TGTGCCAGCAGCGCGGGACAGAACCAACCGGAAGCTTTCTTT | CASSAGQNQPEAFF
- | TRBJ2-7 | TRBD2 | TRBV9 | TGTGCCAGCAGCGTAGGACTAGCGGGAGGGCCGGGCTACGAGCAGTACTTC | CASSVGLAGGPGYEQYF
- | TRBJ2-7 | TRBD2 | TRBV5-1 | TGCGCCAGCAGCTTGGATGGTAGCGGGAGCTACGAGCAGTACTTC | CASSLDGSGSYEQYF
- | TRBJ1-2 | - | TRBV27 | TGTGCCAGCAGTACCAAACTGACAGCTAACTATGGCTACACCTTC | CASSTKLTANYGYTF
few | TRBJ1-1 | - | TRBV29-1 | TGCAGCGTGGGAACAGGGTTCGGCACTGAAGCTTTCTTT | CSVGTGFGTEAFF
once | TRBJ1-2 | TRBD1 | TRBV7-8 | TGTGCCAGCAGCTTACAGGGGGCGCACGGCTACACCTTC | CASSLQGAHGYTF
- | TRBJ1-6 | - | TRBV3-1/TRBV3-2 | TGTGCCAGCAGCCAAGAACCCTATTCGGACAGTCACCTCTCCTATAATTCACCCCTCCACTTT | CASSQEPYSDSHLSYNSPLHF
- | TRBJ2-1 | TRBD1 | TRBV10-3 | TGTGCCATCAGCCGGGACAGCATTGGAATGAGTGAGCAGTTCTTC | CAISRDSIGMSEQFF
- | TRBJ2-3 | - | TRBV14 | TGTGCCAGCAGCCTTTTAACAGTTAGCACAGATACGCAGTATTTT | CASSLLTVSTDTQYF
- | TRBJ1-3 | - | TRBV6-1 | TGTGCCAGCAGTGAGGGGAGAAGAGCTGGAAACACCATATATTTT | CASSEGRRAGNTIYF
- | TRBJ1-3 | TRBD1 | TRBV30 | TGTGCCTGGAGTGTTGGGCAGGGGGCTCTAGGCGACACCATATATTTT | CAWSVGQGALGDTIYF
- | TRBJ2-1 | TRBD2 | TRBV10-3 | TGTGCCATCAGTGGACTAGCGGTCTACAATGAGCAGTTCTTC | CAISGLAVYNEQFF
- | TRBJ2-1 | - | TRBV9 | TGTGCCAGCAGCGTAGGAGGGGGGGCGACCTACAATGAGCAGTTCTTC | CASSVGGGATYNEQFF
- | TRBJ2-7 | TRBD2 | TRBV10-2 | TGCGCCAGCAGCCCTAGCGGGAGGGCGGAGCAGTACTTC | CASSPSGRAEQYF
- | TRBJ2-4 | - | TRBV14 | TGTGCCAGCAGCCAAGGTCAAGCCGTTCAGTACTTC | CASSQGQAVQYF
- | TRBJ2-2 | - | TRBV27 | TGTGCCAGCAGAGTGGCGGGCCTGAACACCGGGGAGCTGTTTTTT | CASRVAGLNTGELFF